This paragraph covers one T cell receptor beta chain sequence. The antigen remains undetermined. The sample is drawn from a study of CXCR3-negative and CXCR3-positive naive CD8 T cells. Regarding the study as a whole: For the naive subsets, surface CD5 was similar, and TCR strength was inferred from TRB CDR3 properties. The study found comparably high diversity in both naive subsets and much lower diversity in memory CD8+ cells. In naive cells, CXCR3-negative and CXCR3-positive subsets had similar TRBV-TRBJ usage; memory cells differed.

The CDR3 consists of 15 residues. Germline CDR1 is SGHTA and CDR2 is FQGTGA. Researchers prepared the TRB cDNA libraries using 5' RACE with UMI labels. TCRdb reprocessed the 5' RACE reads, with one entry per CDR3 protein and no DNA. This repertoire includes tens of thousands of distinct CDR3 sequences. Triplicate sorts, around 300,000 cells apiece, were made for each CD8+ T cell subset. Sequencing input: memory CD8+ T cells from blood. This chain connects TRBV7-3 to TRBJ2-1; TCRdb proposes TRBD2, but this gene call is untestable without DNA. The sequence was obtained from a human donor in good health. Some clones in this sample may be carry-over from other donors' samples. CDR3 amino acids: CASSLSSGGGNEQFF.